This T cell receptor (beta chain) was identified during a study of low-dose radiotherapy and immunotherapy resistance in tumors. TRAV- and TRBV-specific primers were used for first-strand cDNA, which covered alpha and beta chains. Amplification of TCRs used a constant-region primer and V-primer adapter for around 19 PCR cycles. Each CDR3 protein gets one entry after TCRdb re-called the reads with MiXCR. Of about 7,300 distinct CDR3 sequences in the sample, 80% to 90% were seen once. Germline V gene lookup returns CDR1 LGHNA and CDR2 YNFKEQ. The CDR3 is made up of 17 amino acids. The V gene end was trimmed by 2 bases and the J gene end by 3 bases; junction bases not matched to a gene: 8.

V is TRBV4-2 and J is TRBJ2-3, with 10 bases that match TRBD2. The receptor's source is a human donor with advanced metastatic prostate, ovarian, gallbladder or colorectal cancer (not recorded which). This table probably holds off-target reads from a library built for another chain. CDR3 bases: TGTGCCAGCAGCCAAAGGTGGCTAGCGGGGGATACAGATACGCAGTATTTT. Amino acid sequence: CASSQRWLAGDTDTQYF.